Shown below are 30 T cell receptor beta chains from a single sample sequenced in a study of Tregs in tolerant kidney transplant recipients. Assay: immunoSEQ multiplex PCR; the TCRdb copy retains only in-frame clones and omits some. The sample shows about 240,000 clones, about 80% of them seen only once. The sample was CD4+ T cells from blood. The receptor source for this set is a human donor in good health.

This clone showed up just once. V is TRBV18 and J is TRBJ2-5; weak D call: TRBD2 (5 bases). CDR1 and CDR2 (germline): KGHSH, LQKENI. The CDR3 length is 13 residues. Deletions cut 4 bases from V and 5 bases from J, with 11 bases between. The CDR3 is CASSLRVWETQYF. CDR3 in DNA: TGTGCCAGCTCACTGCGGGTATGGGAGACCCAGTACTTC.

The chain links TRBV30 to TRBJ2-5, with a tentative D call TRBD1 (6 bases). The CDR3 length is 14 residues. V lost 1 base to trimming and J lost 3 bases, with 12 bases between them. Germline lookup yields CDR1 GTSNPN and CDR2 SVGIG (reference sequence). CDR3 sequence reads: CAWSGQGRKETQYF. CDR3 nucleotide sequence: TGTGCCTGGAGTGGGCAGGGGCGAAAAGAGACCCAGTACTTC.

This chain uses TRBV5-4 with TRBJ2-1; D unresolved. Trimming stripped 4 bases from V and 0 bases from J, with 11 bases between. The CDR3 totals 15 residues. Germline V lookup: CDR1 SGHNT, CDR2 YYREEE (reference sequence). Here the CDR3 reads CASSRDSSSYNEQFF. CDR3 DNA sequence: TGTGCCAGCAGCCGCGACTCGAGCTCCTACAATGAGCAGTTCTTC.

The chain uses TRBV29-1 and TRBJ2-7, with 11 bases aligning to TRBD2. J gave up 3 bases and V 5 bases, and 3 bases lay outside the gene matches. The CDR3 is 13 residues long. Germline V CDR1 and CDR2: SQVTM, ANQGSEA. The chain's CDR3 is CSVRLAGNYEQYF. DNA for the CDR3: TGCAGCGTTAGACTAGCGGGGAACTACGAGCAGTACTTC.

The J gene is TRBJ1-5, the V gene TRBV2, with D maybe TRBD1 (5 bases). This CDR3 comprises 18 residues. The germline V gene has CDR1 SNHLY and CDR2 FYNNEI. The V end lost 5 bases, the J end lost 7 bases, and 27 bases lay between the germline ends. In DNA form, the CDR3 reads TGTGCCAGCAGTAGGTACAGGTCGTCGCCTAGTTGGGAACAGCCCCAGCATTTT. It encodes CASSRYRSSPSWEQPQHF.

The chain recombines TRBV9 with TRBJ1-5, with D maybe TRBD1 (6 bases). Germline CDR1 and CDR2: SGDLS and YYNGEE. V lost 7 bases and J lost 4, with 12 bases in between. This CDR3 contains 13 residues. The CDR3 region is CASGVGGNQPQHF. CDR3 nucleotide sequence: TGTGCCAGCGGGGTAGGGGGGAATCAGCCCCAGCATTTT.

The chain couples TRBV4-1 to TRBJ2-7; 9 positions agree with TRBD2. The CDR3 consists of 16 residues. Germline V gene sequence: CDR1 MGHRA, CDR2 YSYEKL. The trim removed 3 bases at V and 5 bases at J, leaving 11 bases unmatched. DNA for the CDR3: TGCGCCAGCAGCCAGTCCCAGCGGGGGGCCCGTAACGAGCAGTACTTC. Translating it yields CASSQSQRGARNEQYF.

The rearrangement joins TRBV4-1 to TRBJ1-5; 7 bases fit TRBD1. Germline V gene lookup returns CDR1 MGHRA and CDR2 YSYEKL. The V and J ends lost 2 bases and 6 bases, in that order; junction bases with no gene match: 7. The CDR3 totals 15 residues. CDR3 sequence: CASSQPDREGQPQHF. For the CDR3, the DNA is TGCGCCAGCAGCCAACCCGACAGGGAAGGTCAGCCCCAGCATTTT.

This sequence joins TRBV5-1 and TRBJ1-2; the match to TRBD1 covers 7 bases. V was clipped by 2 bases and J by 6 bases; unmatched bases: 4. Germline assignment: CDR1 SGHRS and CDR2 YFSETQ. The CDR3 loop spans 13 amino acids. CDR3 region: CASSFGQGDGYTF. The CDR3 DNA reads as TGCGCCAGCAGCTTCGGTCAGGGGGATGGCTACACCTTC.

This clone occurred once. The V gene is TRBV5-1, the J gene TRBJ2-2; 12 bases are shared with TRBD2. Germline V gene sequence: CDR1 SGHRS, CDR2 YFSETQ. With 4 bases clipped from V and 8 bases from J, the junction kept 18 bases outside the gene matches. The CDR3 extends over 19 amino acids. The CDR3 region has the DNA TGCGCCAGCAGCCAGCCAGGACTAGCGGGGCCTCTTGCAGAGGGGGAGCTGTTTTTT. This sequence encodes CASSQPGLAGPLAEGELFF.

This sequence joins TRBV25-1 and TRBJ2-1, with 7 bases that match TRBD2. With V trimmed by 5 bases and J by 5 bases, 6 bases remained unmatched. In germline, CDR1 is MGHDK, CDR2 SYGVNS. CDR3 length: 14 amino acids. In DNA, the CDR3 is TGTGCCAGCAGTTATCTAGGGAGGGACAATGAGCAGTTCTTC. Its protein is CASSYLGRDNEQFF.

The chain employs TRBV7-8 and TRBJ1-4; tentative D call: TRBD1 (5 bases). Per the germline V gene, CDR1 is SGHVS and CDR2 is FQNEAQ. This CDR3 is built from 17 residues. V was cut by 1 base and J by 1 base, with 13 bases left in between. The CDR3 nucleotides are TGTGCCAGCAGCTTAGTCGTCAGGGCGGGAACTAATGAAAAACTGTTTTTT. Protein product: CASSLVVRAGTNEKLFF.

This rearrangement joins TRBV27 to TRBJ2-3, with D unresolved. V dropped 0 bases and J dropped 2 bases, with 6 bases sitting between them. CDR1 MNHEY and CDR2 SMNVEV come from the germline V gene (reference sequence). The CDR3 loop spans 14 amino acids. The CDR3 is CASSLSTSTDTQYF. The CDR3 DNA is TGTGCCAGCAGTTTATCTACGTCCACAGATACGCAGTATTTT.

This clone showed up just once. The chain couples TRBV7-3 to TRBJ2-1; tentative D call: TRBD2 (6 bases). CDR1 SGHTA and CDR2 FQGTGA come from the germline V gene. Deletions cut 5 bases from V and 4 bases from J, with 12 bases between. The CDR3 runs to 14 residues. CDR3: CASSPRRDYNEQFF. CDR3 DNA: TGTGCCAGCAGCCCCCGGAGGGATTACAATGAGCAGTTCTTC.

The chain joins TRBV11-2 to TRBJ2-5; TRBD1 aligns across 8 bases. Germline-derived CDR1 and CDR2 are SGHAT and FQNNGV. The CDR3 extends over 14 amino acids. V lost 4 bases, J lost 4 bases, and 5 bases stayed unmatched. CDR3 bases: TGTGCCAGCAGCTCCCAGGACAGGGCAGAGACCCAGTACTTC. It specifies CASSSQDRAETQYF.

The V and J genes are TRBV18 and TRBJ1-1, with D maybe TRBD1 (6 bases). The germline gives CDR1 KGHSH, CDR2 LQKENI. Deletions cut 6 bases from V and 0 bases from J, with 8 bases between. The CDR3 is 13 amino acids. CDR3 DNA sequence: TGTGCCAGCTCCACAGGGTTGAACACTGAAGCTTTCTTT. Translation gives CASSTGLNTEAFF.

This clone has only a few counts. The chain carries TRBV4-1 and TRBJ1-6, with 7 bases identical to TRBD1. Trimming cost V 4 bases and J 0 bases; bases outside gene matches: 12. Looked up from germline, CDR1 is MGHRA and CDR2 is YSYEKL. The CDR3 runs to 19 residues. The CDR3 sequence is CASSLDRALPSSYNSPLHF. The CDR3 bases are TGCGCCAGCAGCCTCGACAGGGCCCTCCCGAGCTCCTATAATTCACCCCTCCACTTT.

The V gene is TRBV19, the J gene TRBJ1-5; 7 nucleotides match TRBD1. V dropped 5 bases and J dropped 5; count of bases not matched to a gene: 12. Per the germline V gene, CDR1 is LNHDA and CDR2 is SQIVND (reference sequence). The CDR3 sequence is 16 residues long. This CDR3 is CASSLSSGTAHQPQHF. The CDR3 bases are TGTGCCAGTAGTCTCTCCAGCGGGACAGCCCATCAGCCCCAGCATTTT.

The V gene is TRBV6-5, the J gene TRBJ1-2; 7 bases match TRBD1. Germline V CDR1 and CDR2: MNHEY, SVGAGI. V gave up 4 bases and J gave up 4 bases; unmatched junction bases: 9. The CDR3 totals 15 residues. Here the CDR3 DNA reads TGTGCCAGCAGTTTCTCGGGACAGAGCCTCTATGGCTACACCTTC. This codes for CASSFSGQSLYGYTF.

This chain uses TRBV9 with TRBJ1-2, with D unresolved. Looked up from germline, CDR1 is SGDLS and CDR2 is YYNGEE. V was clipped by 4 bases and J by 8 bases, with 15 bases between them. This CDR3 has 13 amino acids. The CDR3 nucleotides read TGTGCCAGCAGCCCCGGAGAGGTCTGGGGCTACACCTTC. Its translation: CASSPGEVWGYTF. Together with reference TRBV9 and TRBJ1-2, the CDR3 gives the full variable domain: DSGVTQTPKHLITATGQRVTLRCSPRSGDLSVYWYQQSLDQGLQFLIQYYNGEERAKGNILERFSAQQFPDLHSELNLSSLELGDSALYFCASSPGEVWGYTFGSGTRLTVV.

The chain recombines TRBV15 with TRBJ2-5, with no clear D. The CDR3 has 13 amino acids. Germline loops: CDR1 LNHNV, CDR2 YYDKDF (reference sequence). V was pared by 3 bases and J by 4 bases, with 9 bases between. CDR3 nucleotide sequence: TGTGCCACCAGCAGCCCAGCGCGAGAGACCCAGTACTTC. Translated, it gives CATSSPARETQYF.

The chain employs TRBV18 and TRBJ2-1, with 8 bases that match TRBD2. The germline V gene encodes CDR1 KGHSH and CDR2 LQKENI. V shed 3 bases and J 7 bases; nucleotides not matched to a gene: 8. This CDR3 is built from 15 residues. CDR3 nucleotides: TGTGCCAGCTCACCGATAATCGGGAGGGGAAATGAGCAGTTCTTC. It translates to CASSPIIGRGNEQFF.

V usage is TRBV18 and J usage is TRBJ2-3, with D perhaps matching TRBD1 or TRBD2 (5 bases each). Germline CDR1 reads KGHSH; CDR2 reads LQKENI. CDR3 length: 14 amino acids. V shed 2 bases and J shed 1 base, with 7 bases lying between them. The CDR3 region is CASSPSGRTDTQYF. In DNA, the CDR3 is TGTGCCAGCTCACCATCGGGGCGCACAGATACGCAGTATTTT.

This chain connects TRBV19 to TRBJ1-2; maybe TRBD1 (6 bases). The CDR3 loop spans 16 amino acids. V was cut by 3 bases and J by 7 bases, with 21 bases left in between. The V gene's germline CDR1 is LNHDA and CDR2 SQIVND (reference sequence). CDR3 nucleotide sequence: TGTGCCAGTAGTATTTCGGGGGGCGCGAAAGTAGGTGGCTACACCTTC. It codes for CASSISGGAKVGGYTF.

This chain connects TRBV30 to TRBJ1-1; D remains unclear. V lost 2 bases and J 2 bases, leaving 15 bases between the germline ends. This CDR3 has 15 residues. CDR1 and CDR2 (germline): GTSNPN, SVGIG (reference sequence). The CDR3 loop is CAWSPLLSGNTEAFF. CDR3 coding DNA: TGTGCCTGGAGTCCCCTGTTAAGCGGAAACACTGAAGCTTTCTTT.

The gene calls are TRBV18 and TRBJ1-1; 7 bases map to TRBD1. Germline V gene lookup returns CDR1 KGHSH and CDR2 LQKENI. Trimming cost V 3 bases and J 4 bases; bases outside gene matches: 17. CDR3 size: 18 residues. The CDR3 sequence is CASSPGRLTGERATEAFF. DNA of the CDR3: TGTGCCAGCTCACCGGGGCGTTTAACAGGGGAGAGGGCCACTGAAGCTTTCTTT.

The chain links TRBV2 to TRBJ2-1, with 8 bases aligning to TRBD1. From germline, CDR1 is SNHLY and CDR2 FYNNEI. Unmatched junction bases numbered 2, after V lost 6 bases and J lost 1 base. This CDR3 has 14 amino acids. The CDR3 is CASRWDRSYNEQFF. The CDR3 region has the DNA TGTGCCAGCAGATGGGACAGGTCCTACAATGAGCAGTTCTTC.

Comments on this clone: Different DNA sequences within this sample yield the same CDR3. The rearrangement joins TRBV2 to TRBJ1-5; D perhaps matches TRBD1 (6 bases). The V gene's germline CDR1 is SNHLY and CDR2 FYNNEI. The V gene lost 7 bases and the J gene lost 0 bases, with 7 bases spanning the gap. This CDR3 has 13 residues. The CDR3 DNA reads TGTGCCAGCAACAGGGATAGCAATCAGCCCCAGCATTTT. Protein: CASNRDSNQPQHF.

The chain is built from TRBV5-4 and TRBJ2-3, with 11 bases lining up with TRBD1. CDR3 length equals 15 residues. Germline V gives CDR1 SGHNT, CDR2 YYREEE (reference sequence). V shed 3 bases and J 5 bases; nucleotides not matched to a gene: 5. CDR3 coding DNA: TGTGCCAGCAGCTACCGGGACAGGGGGAGAGATACGCAGTATTTT. Translated: CASSYRDRGRDTQYF.

The CDR3 DNA follows: TGTGCCAGCAGCTTGGCGGGAGCGGGGACCGGGGAGCTGTTTTTT. Translation gives CASSLAGAGTGELFF. The chain combines TRBV5-4 with TRBJ2-2; the match to TRBD2 covers 7 bases. V was clipped by 0 bases and J by 5 bases; unmatched bases: 4. This CDR3 has 15 amino acids. Germline V CDR1 and CDR2: SGHNT, YYREEE (reference sequence).